The source of this TCR beta chain is a study of blood T cell repertoires in COVID-19. Looking at the study overall: The United States, Italy and Spain were the sources of the acute and convalescent COVID-19 samples. The cDNA or gDNA used as material had been derived from T cells, B-cell-depleted T cells, or PBMCs.

Authors' processing steps: It was from reference gene primer amplification that nucleated cell counts were estimated. Sequenced by immunoSEQ multiplex PCR; TCRdb stores in-frame clones only, minus some. The DNA gave D and trimming, while V, J and clone size come from that table. The sample records 150,000 to 200,000 clones, 70% to 90% being singletons. Trimming removed 2 bases from V and 7 bases from J; junction bases left unmatched: 4. Per germline, CDR1 MNHEY and CDR2 SVGAGI. There are 13 residues in the CDR3. The clonotype originates from a man in his 60s who had recovered from COVID-19. The sample was peripheral blood. The chain links TRBV6-5 to TRBJ1-1, with 7 nucleotides matching TRBD1. The CDR3 DNA is TGTGCCAGCAGTTACCCTGGGACAGATGAAGCTTTCTTT. Protein sequence: CASSYPGTDEAFF.